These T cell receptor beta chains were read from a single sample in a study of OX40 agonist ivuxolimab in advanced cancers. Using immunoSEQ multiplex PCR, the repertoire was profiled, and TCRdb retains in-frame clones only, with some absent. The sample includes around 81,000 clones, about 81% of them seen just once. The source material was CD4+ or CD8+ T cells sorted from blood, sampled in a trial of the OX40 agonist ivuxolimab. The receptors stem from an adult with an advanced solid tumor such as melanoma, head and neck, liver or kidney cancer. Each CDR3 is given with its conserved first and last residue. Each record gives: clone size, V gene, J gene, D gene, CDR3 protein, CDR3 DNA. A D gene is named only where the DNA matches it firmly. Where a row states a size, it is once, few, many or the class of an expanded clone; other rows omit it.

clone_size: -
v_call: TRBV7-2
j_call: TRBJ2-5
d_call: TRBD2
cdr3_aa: CASSSAGGRETQYF
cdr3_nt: TGTGCCAGCAGCTCCGCGGGGGGGCGAGAGACCCAGTACTTC

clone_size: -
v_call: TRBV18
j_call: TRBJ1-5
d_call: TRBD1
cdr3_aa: CASSRRDRDQPQHF
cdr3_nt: TGTGCCAGCTCACGCCGGGACAGAGATCAGCCCCAGCATTTT

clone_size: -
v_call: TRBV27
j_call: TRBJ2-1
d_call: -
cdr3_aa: CASSPTGWGINNEQFF
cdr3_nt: TGTGCCAGCAGTCCCACAGGGTGGGGAATTAACAATGAGCAGTTCTTC

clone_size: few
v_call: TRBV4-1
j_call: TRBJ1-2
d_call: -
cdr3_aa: CASSQDWRGGPYGYTF
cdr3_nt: TGCGCCAGCAGCCAAGATTGGCGGGGAGGGCCCTATGGCTACACCTTC

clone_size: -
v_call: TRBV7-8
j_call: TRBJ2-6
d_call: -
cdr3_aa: CASSPGGGSGANVLTF
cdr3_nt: TGTGCCAGCAGCCCAGGGGGAGGCTCTGGGGCCAACGTCCTGACTTTC

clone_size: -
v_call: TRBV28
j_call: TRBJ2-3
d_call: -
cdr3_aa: CASSFLQEGTDTQYF
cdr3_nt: TGTGCCAGCAGTTTTCTCCAAGAAGGCACAGATACGCAGTATTTT

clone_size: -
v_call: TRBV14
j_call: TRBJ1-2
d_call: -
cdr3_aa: CASSQVPGIYGYTF
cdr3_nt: TGTGCCAGCAGCCAAGTACCAGGGATCTATGGCTACACCTTC

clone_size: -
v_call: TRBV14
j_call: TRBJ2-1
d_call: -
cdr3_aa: CASSQGDLRSNEQFF
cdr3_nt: TGTGCCAGCAGCCAAGGGGATCTAAGGAGCAATGAGCAGTTCTTC

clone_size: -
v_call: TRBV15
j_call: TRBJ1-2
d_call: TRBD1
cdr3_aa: CATSRDGDRGYGYTF
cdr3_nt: TGTGCCACCAGCAGAGATGGGGACAGGGGCTATGGCTACACCTTC

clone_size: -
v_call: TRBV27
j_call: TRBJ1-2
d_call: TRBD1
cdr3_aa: CASSPGGQPNYGYTF
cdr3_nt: TGTGCCAGCAGTCCCGGGGGACAGCCTAACTATGGCTACACCTTC

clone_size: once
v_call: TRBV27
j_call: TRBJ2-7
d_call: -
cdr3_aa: CASGAYEQYF
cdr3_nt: TGTGCCAGCGGCGCCTACGAGCAGTACTTC

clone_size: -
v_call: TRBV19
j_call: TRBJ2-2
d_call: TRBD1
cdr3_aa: CASSGGTGSSGELFF
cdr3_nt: TGTGCCAGTAGTGGGGGGACAGGGTCTTCCGGGGAGCTGTTTTTT

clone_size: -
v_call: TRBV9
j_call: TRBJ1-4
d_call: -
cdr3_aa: CASSPSGKGKLFF
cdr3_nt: TGTGCCAGCAGCCCCTCGGGTAAGGGAAAACTGTTTTTT

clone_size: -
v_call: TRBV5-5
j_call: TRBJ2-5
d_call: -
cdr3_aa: CASRSGAQETQYF
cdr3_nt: TGTGCCAGCAGGTCGGGGGCCCAAGAGACCCAGTACTTC

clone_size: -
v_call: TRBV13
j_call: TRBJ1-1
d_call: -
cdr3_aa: CATPGEGGAEAFF
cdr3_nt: TGTGCCACCCCAGGGGAGGGAGGGGCTGAAGCTTTCTTT

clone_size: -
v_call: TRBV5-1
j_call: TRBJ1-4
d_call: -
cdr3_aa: CASSRGGRGGDEKLFF
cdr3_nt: TGCGCCAGCAGCCGGGGGGGACGAGGCGGGGATGAAAAACTGTTTTTT

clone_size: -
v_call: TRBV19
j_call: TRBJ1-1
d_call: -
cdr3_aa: CASSIFGQGNSEAFF
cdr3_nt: TGTGCCAGTAGTATATTTGGGCAGGGGAATTCTGAAGCTTTCTTT

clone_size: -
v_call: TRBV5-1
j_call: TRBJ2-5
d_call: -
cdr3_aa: CASSLNGETQYF
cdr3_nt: TGCGCCAGCAGCTTGAACGGTGAGACCCAGTACTTC

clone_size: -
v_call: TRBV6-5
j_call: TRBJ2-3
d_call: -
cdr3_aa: CASRSPSTDTQYF
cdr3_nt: TGTGCCAGCAGGTCCCCTAGCACAGATACGCAGTATTTT

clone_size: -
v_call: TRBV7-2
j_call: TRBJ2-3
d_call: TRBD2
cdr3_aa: CASSEGTSGGVTDTQYF
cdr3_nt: TGTGCCAGCAGCGAAGGGACTAGCGGGGGGGTCACAGATACGCAGTATTTT

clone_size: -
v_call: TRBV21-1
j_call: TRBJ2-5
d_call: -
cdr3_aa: CASTPVVVEIQETQYF
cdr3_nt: TGTGCCAGCACCCCCGTCGTGGTCGAGATCCAAGAGACCCAGTACTTC

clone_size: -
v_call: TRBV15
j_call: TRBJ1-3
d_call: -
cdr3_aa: CATSRDVVRFSGNTIYF
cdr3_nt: TGTGCCACCAGCAGAGATGTTGTCCGATTCTCTGGAAACACCATATATTTT

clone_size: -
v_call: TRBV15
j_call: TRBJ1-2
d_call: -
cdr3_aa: CATSRGHGYTF
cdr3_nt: TGTGCCACCAGCAGAGGGCATGGCTACACCTTC

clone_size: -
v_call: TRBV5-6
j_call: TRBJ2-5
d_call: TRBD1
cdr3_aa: CASSPDYGTGWETQYF
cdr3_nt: TGTGCCAGCAGCCCGGACTACGGGACAGGGTGGGAGACCCAGTACTTC

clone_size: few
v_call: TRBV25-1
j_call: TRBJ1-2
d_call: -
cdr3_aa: CASSAEDYGYTF
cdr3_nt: TGTGCCAGCAGTGCAGAGGACTATGGCTACACCTTC

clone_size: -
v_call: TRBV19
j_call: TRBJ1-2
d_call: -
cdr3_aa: CASGGEGGYTF
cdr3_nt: TGTGCCAGCGGGGGCGAAGGTGGCTACACCTTC

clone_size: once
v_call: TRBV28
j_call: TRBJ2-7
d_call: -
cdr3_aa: CASSSQFEQYF
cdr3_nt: TGTGCCAGCAGTTCCCAGTTCGAGCAGTACTTC

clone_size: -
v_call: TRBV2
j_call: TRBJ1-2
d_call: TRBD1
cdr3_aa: CASRIRQGGNNYGYTF
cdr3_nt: TGTGCCAGCCGAATTAGACAGGGAGGGAATAACTATGGCTACACCTTC

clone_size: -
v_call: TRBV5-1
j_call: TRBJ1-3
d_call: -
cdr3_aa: CASSLAAAPSGNTIYF
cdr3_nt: TGCGCCAGCAGCTTGGCGGCAGCTCCATCTGGAAACACCATATATTTT

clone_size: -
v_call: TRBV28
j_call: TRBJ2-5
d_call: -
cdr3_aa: CASSLSGVSPETQYF
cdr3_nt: TGTGCCAGCAGTTTATCGGGGGTCTCGCCAGAGACCCAGTACTTC

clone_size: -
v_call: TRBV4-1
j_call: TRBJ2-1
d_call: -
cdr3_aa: CASSQGRGLYNEQFF
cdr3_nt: TGCGCCAGCAGCCAGGGGAGGGGGCTGTACAATGAGCAGTTCTTC

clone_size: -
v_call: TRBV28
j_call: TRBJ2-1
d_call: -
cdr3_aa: CASSLPSLGTYNEQFF
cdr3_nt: TGTGCCAGCAGTTTGCCCTCGTTAGGGACATACAATGAGCAGTTCTTC

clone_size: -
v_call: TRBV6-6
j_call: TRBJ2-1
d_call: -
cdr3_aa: CASSYVFNEQFF
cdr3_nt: TGTGCCAGCAGTTACGTATTCAATGAGCAGTTCTTC

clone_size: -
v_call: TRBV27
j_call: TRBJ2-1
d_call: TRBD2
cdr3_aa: CASSLRLDSGAFNEQFF
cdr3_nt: TGTGCCAGCAGTTTACGCCTGGATAGCGGGGCGTTTAATGAGCAGTTCTTC

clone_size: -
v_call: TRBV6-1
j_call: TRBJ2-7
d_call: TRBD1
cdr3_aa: CASSAPTGGLSYEQYF
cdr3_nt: TGTGCCAGCAGTGCACCTACAGGGGGCTTGTCCTACGAGCAGTACTTC

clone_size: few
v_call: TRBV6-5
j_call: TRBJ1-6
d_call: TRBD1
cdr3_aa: CASRQGNSPLHF
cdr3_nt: TGTGCCAGCAGACAGGGGAATTCACCCCTCCACTTT

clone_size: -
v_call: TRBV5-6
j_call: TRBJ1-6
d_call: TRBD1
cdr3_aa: CASSFTGAYNSPLHF
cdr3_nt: TGTGCCAGCAGTTTTACAGGGGCCTATAATTCACCCCTCCACTTT

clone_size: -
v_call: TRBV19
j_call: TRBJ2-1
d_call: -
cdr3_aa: CASSIKYSSYNEQFF
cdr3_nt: TGTGCCAGTAGTATCAAATACAGCTCCTACAATGAGCAGTTCTTC

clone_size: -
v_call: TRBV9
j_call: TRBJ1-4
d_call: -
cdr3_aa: CASSVDANEKLFF
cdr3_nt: TGTGCCAGCAGCGTAGACGCTAATGAAAAACTGTTTTTT

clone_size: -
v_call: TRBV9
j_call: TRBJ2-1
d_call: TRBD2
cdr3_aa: CASSDQGTSGEQFF
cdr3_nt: TGTGCCAGCAGCGACCAAGGTACTAGCGGAGAGCAGTTCTTC

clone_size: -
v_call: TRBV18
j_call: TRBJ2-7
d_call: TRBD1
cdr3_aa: CASSPSGGRFDEQYF
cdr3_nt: TGTGCCAGCTCACCATCAGGGGGTAGGTTTGACGAGCAGTACTTC

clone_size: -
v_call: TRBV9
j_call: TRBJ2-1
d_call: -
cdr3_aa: CASSVDGASYNEQFF
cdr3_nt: TGTGCCAGCAGCGTAGATGGGGCGTCCTACAATGAGCAGTTCTTC

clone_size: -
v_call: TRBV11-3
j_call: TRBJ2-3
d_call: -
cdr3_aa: CASSQATDTQYF
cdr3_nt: TGTGCCAGCAGCCAAGCCACAGATACGCAGTATTTT

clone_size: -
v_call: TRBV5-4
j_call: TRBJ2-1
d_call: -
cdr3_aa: CASSLEGGPYEQFF
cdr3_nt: TGTGCCAGCAGCTTGGAGGGGGGGCCGTATGAGCAGTTCTTC

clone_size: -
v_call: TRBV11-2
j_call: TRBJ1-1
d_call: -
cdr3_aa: CASSLVGAFNTEAFF
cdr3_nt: TGTGCCAGCAGCTTAGTAGGGGCCTTTAACACTGAAGCTTTCTTT

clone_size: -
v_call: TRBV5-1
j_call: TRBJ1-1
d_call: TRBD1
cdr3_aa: CASSLAGGGGLF
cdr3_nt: TGCGCCAGCAGCTTGGCCGGAGGAGGGGGCCTCTTT

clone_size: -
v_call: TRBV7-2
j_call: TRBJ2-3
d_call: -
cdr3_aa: CASSPDRLPDTQYF
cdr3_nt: TGTGCCAGCAGCCCCGACAGACTCCCAGATACGCAGTATTTT

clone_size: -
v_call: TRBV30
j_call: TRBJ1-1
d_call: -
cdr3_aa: CAWSGVLQGRPEAFF
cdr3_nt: TGTGCCTGGAGTGGGGTACTCCAGGGGAGGCCTGAAGCTTTCTTT